This T cell receptor (beta chain) comes out of a study of T cell responses to AZD1222 COVID-19 vaccine. V gave up 5 bases and J gave up 4 bases, with 7 bases separating them. This CDR3 has 12 residues. CDR1 and CDR2 from the germline V gene are SGHTA and FQGNSA. Profiled with immunoSEQ multiplex PCR; TCRdb holds only in-frame clones, not every one. The sample contains 150,000 to 190,000 clones, around nine tenths of which appear only once. This sequence was found in an adult who had recovered from COVID-19. The chain couples TRBV7-2 to TRBJ2-3, with D perhaps TRBD1 (6 bases). Here the sequenced sample was peripheral blood, taken after recovery from COVID-19. CDR3 protein: CASSDRSDTQYF. Written as DNA, the CDR3 is TGTGCCAGCAGCGACAGGTCAGATACGCAGTATTTT.